This T cell receptor beta chain derives from a study of T cells in Graves' hyperthyroidism and ophthalmopathy (dated by TCRdb to between 2017 and 2020). As for the study more broadly: Peripheral blood samples were taken at the time of initial diagnosis, prior to any treatment. To identify distinguishing TCR V-J signatures, a discovery cohort of 100 patients was used, comprising 43 with Graves' ophthalmopathy and roughly 60 with stable Graves' hyperthyroidism. An independent validation cohort of about 19 hyperthyroidism patients and approximately 17 patients who later progressed to ophthalmopathy tested prospective prediction of ophthalmopathy. The 100 or so discovery patients were randomly split 7:3 into training and test sets. The study also compared thyroid tissue and blood T-cell repertoires from about 6 Graves' hyperthyroidism patients. After blood sampling, hyperthyroidism patients were treated with methimazole at a starting dose of 30 mg daily, and ophthalmopathy patients were treated with high-dose intravenous methylprednisolone. The paper describes TCR Vbeta CDR3 sequencing of 130 to 150 peripheral blood samples, made up of 43 ophthalmopathy patients, 70 to 75 hyperthyroidism patients and about 17 progressor patients. Study-wide findings and limitations: In validation, the model predicted progression to ophthalmopathy a median of roughly six months before onset, with about 64% sensitivity and roughly 73% specificity. A 13 V-J signature model separated ophthalmopathy from stable hyperthyroidism, with roughly 88% sensitivity and about 81% specificity in cross-validation and 80%/75% in testing. Most expanded thyroid clonotypes (frequency above 0.001) were also found in blood, which suggests that blood repertoires may mirror thyroid immune responses. Sample size was not statistically predetermined, and blinding of investigators to group allocation was not performed.

The CDR1 and CDR2 encoded by the germline V gene (reference sequence) are GTSNPN and SVGIG. Inclusive of the bounding cysteine and phenylalanine, the CDR3 is 12 residues long. The retained sequence is limited to the CDR3, 36 bases, with the frame set at the first base. V is reduced by 2 bases and J by 3 bases, leaving a spacing of 7 bases between them. Amplification of TCR beta CDR3 regions was carried out from RNA transcripts. The first round of RT-PCR for the TCR CDR3 was performed with the HTBI primer set and the Qiagen OneStep RT-PCR kit. Libraries were constructed in a second round of multiplex PCR, after which size selection and purification were carried out. Sequencing of the libraries was done on an Illumina HiSeq2000 using paired-end 100 bp reads. As for the original processing: SOAPnuke was used to process the raw data, with reads discarded if the reads contained adapters or uncalled bases, had a mean Phred below 15, or lacked an exact constant-primer or identifier match. COPE v1.2.5 was used to merge the high-quality paired reads, and each unique nucleotide sequence was defined as a clonotype. MiTCR v1.1 was used to align the clonotypes against IMGT TRBV, TRBD and TRBJ reference segments. The analysis included only V-J combinations with a frequency above 0.0001, which together covered 98% to 99.2% of the repertoires. The TCS score was defined as the ratio of F50 (clonal expansion) to E x V (chaos), calculated using BLOSUM62-based TCRdist between CDR3 peptides within each V-J. Welch's t-statistics and random forest reduced 500 to 550 V-J features to 13, which were used in a naive Bayes classifier (R e1071). In TCRdb, the public reads were trimmed at Q25 with fastp and aligned with MiXCR, with productive beta chains retained. Each CDR3 protein appears once, grouped with its most common genes and DNA. Here the V and J calls rest on TCRdb's processing, not on the authors' analysis. Recorded for this sample are 300,000 to 500,000 distinct CDR3 sequences; around 15% of them occurred a single time. The ten largest clones take up around 30% of the sample.

This clonotype was seen only a few times. Its cognate antigen has yet to be identified. No much larger clone is present one base from it, and per-base qualities are unavailable. Moderately to severely active disease, a Clinical Activity Score of at least 3, a NOSPECS grade of at least 4, and a duration under 3 months were present in ophthalmopathy patients. The study excluded patients with uncontrolled infections, other autoimmune diseases, pregnancy or lactation. Diagnoses relied on clinical symptoms, serum thyroxine and TRAb, thyroid ultrasound and orbital computed tomography. PBMCs were separated from approximately 9.9 ml of fresh peripheral blood using Ficoll-Paque density gradient centrifugation. Total RNA was extracted using Trizol reagent, and RNA quality was assessed on an Agilent 2100 Bioanalyzer.

This sequence was found in a man aged 50 to 60 with Graves' ophthalmopathy. What was sequenced was blood. Here the chain combines TRBV30 and TRBJ2-5; no D gene is confidently identified. The encoded CDR3 is CAWSSLEETQYF. The DNA is TGTGCCTGGAGTAGTCTCGAAGAGACCCAGTACTTC.